This is a list of T cell receptor beta chains from one sample in a study of CD8+ T cells in alopecia areata. Produced via immunoSEQ multiplex PCR; TCRdb's table is partial and in-frame only. The sample lists 200,000 to 250,000 clones; 50% to 60% were seen once. The sample consisted of CD4+ T cells sorted from blood, taken at week 0. The receptors derive from a human donor with alopecia areata. Both conserved end residues are part of each CDR3. The D gene is left open where the match is weak. Rows give clone size only sometimes, using once, few, many, or a class for an expanded clone.

clone size | J gene | D gene | V gene | CDR3 protein | CDR3 DNA
NA | TRBJ2-3 | TRBD2 | TRBV28 | CASSRAGASTDTQYF | TGTGCCAGCTCCAGAGCGGGGGCTAGCACAGATACGCAGTATTTT
NA | TRBJ2-1 | NA | TRBV29-1 | CSVAPRLVHNEQFF | TGCAGCGTTGCACCTCGACTAGTCCACAATGAGCAGTTCTTC
NA | TRBJ1-1 | NA | TRBV5-1 | CASSPGQMNTEAFF | TGCGCCAGCAGCCCTGGACAAATGAACACTGAAGCTTTCTTT
NA | TRBJ1-6 | NA | TRBV7-2 | CASSLDRVNSPLHF | TGTGCCAGCAGCTTAGACAGGGTTAATTCACCCCTCCACTTT
once | TRBJ2-1 | NA | TRBV7-3 | CASSLGPSQLTYNEQFF | TGTGCCAGCAGCTTAGGGCCGAGCCAATTAACCTACAATGAGCAGTTCTTC
few | TRBJ2-5 | TRBD1 | TRBV30 | CAIGTGGETQYF | TGTGCCATCGGGACAGGCGGGGAGACCCAGTACTTC
few | TRBJ1-4 | TRBD1 | TRBV7-9 | CASSLLQGAEKLFF | TGTGCCAGCAGCTTACTCCAGGGGGCGGAAAAACTGTTTTTT
once | TRBJ2-3 | NA | TRBV7-2 | CASSTYGGVTDTQYF | TGTGCCAGCAGCACCTATGGGGGCGTTACAGATACGCAGTATTTT
NA | TRBJ2-4 | NA | TRBV6-5 | CASSYRARGDGIQYF | TGTGCCAGCAGTTACAGGGCCAGGGGAGATGGCATTCAGTACTTC
NA | TRBJ2-3 | NA | TRBV30 | CAWSVQGPDTQYF | TGTGCCTGGAGTGTACAGGGCCCAGATACGCAGTATTTT
NA | TRBJ2-4 | NA | TRBV27 | CASSLKGHLAKNIQYF | TGTGCCAGCAGTTTAAAGGGACACCTAGCCAAAAACATTCAGTACTTC
NA | TRBJ1-2 | NA | TRBV6-1 | CASEGRPPNYGYTF | TGTGCCAGCGAAGGAAGGCCCCCAAACTATGGCTACACCTTC
once | TRBJ2-7 | NA | TRBV5-1 | CASSPPWGSYEQYF | TGCGCCAGCAGCCCCCCGTGGGGATCGTACGAGCAGTACTTC
NA | TRBJ2-1 | NA | TRBV5-4 | CASSSGQEQFF | TGTGCCAGCAGCTCTGGACAGGAGCAGTTCTTC
NA | TRBJ1-6 | TRBD1 | TRBV29-1 | CSVWTGGNSPLHF | TGCAGCGTGTGGACAGGGGGCAATTCACCCCTCCACTTT
NA | TRBJ1-1 | NA | TRBV6-6 | CASSYEGLMNTEAFF | TGTGCCAGCAGTTACGAGGGGTTAATGAACACTGAAGCTTTCTTT
NA | TRBJ2-2 | NA | TRBV7-3 | CASSLQGGGELFF | TGTGCCAGCAGCTTACAGGGTGGCGGGGAGCTGTTTTTT
NA | TRBJ1-2 | NA | TRBV6-5 | CASSPAEAYGYTF | TGTGCCAGCAGCCCGGCGGAGGCCTATGGCTACACCTTC
NA | TRBJ2-3 | NA | TRBV7-9 | CASSLGGSPNTQYF | TGTGCCAGCAGCTTAGGCGGTTCCCCAAATACGCAGTATTTT
NA | TRBJ2-7 | TRBD2 | TRBV29-1 | CSVLRWREANYEQYF | TGCAGCGTTCTACGATGGCGGGAGGCCAACTACGAGCAGTACTTC
NA | TRBJ2-6 | TRBD1 | TRBV4-1 | CASSHGQGSPGANVLTF | TGCGCCAGCAGCCACGGACAGGGCTCACCTGGGGCCAACGTCCTGACTTTC
once | TRBJ2-1 | TRBD1 | TRBV6-5 | CASKLDRGHNEQFF | TGTGCCAGCAAACTAGACAGGGGCCACAATGAGCAGTTCTTC
NA | TRBJ2-2 | TRBD2 | TRBV5-6 | CASSLRTSTNTGELFF | TGTGCCAGCAGCTTGAGGACTAGCACAAACACCGGGGAGCTGTTTTTT
few | TRBJ2-5 | TRBD1 | TRBV7-6 | CASSKGQGPEETQYF | TGTGCCAGCAGCAAGGGACAGGGCCCGGAGGAGACCCAGTACTTC
NA | TRBJ1-4 | TRBD1 | TRBV30 | CAWRKRTGDLEKLFF | TGTGCCTGGAGAAAAAGGACAGGGGATTTAGAAAAACTGTTTTTT
NA | TRBJ2-4 | NA | TRBV6-1 | CASSEVKGGPKNIQYF | TGTGCCAGCAGTGAGGTCAAGGGGGGCCCCAAAAACATTCAGTACTTC
NA | TRBJ2-5 | TRBD1 | TRBV9 | CASSKGAVEETQYF | TGTGCCAGCAGCAAGGGGGCAGTTGAAGAGACCCAGTACTTC
few | TRBJ2-7 | TRBD1 | TRBV7-9 | CASSLARRQGTYEQYF | TGTGCCAGCAGCTTAGCGAGGAGACAGGGCACCTACGAGCAGTACTTC
NA | TRBJ2-7 | NA | TRBV30 | CAWRTPRGSSYEQYF | TGTGCCTGGAGAACCCCACGGGGAAGCTCCTACGAGCAGTACTTC
NA | TRBJ2-7 | NA | TRBV29-1 | CSAAGRSYEQYF | TGCAGCGCCGCCGGCAGATCCTACGAGCAGTACTTC
few | TRBJ2-7 | NA | TRBV5-4 | CASSLTSYEQYF | TGTGCCAGCAGCCTGACCTCCTACGAGCAGTACTTC
NA | TRBJ1-5 | NA | TRBV2 | CASSEALRGAQPQHF | TGTGCCAGCAGTGAAGCGCTTCGGGGGGCACAGCCCCAGCATTTT
NA | TRBJ2-1 | TRBD2 | TRBV29-1 | CSVAGTSGARLRFF | TGCAGCGTCGCCGGGACTAGCGGGGCCCGGTTGAGGTTCTTC
NA | TRBJ2-3 | NA | TRBV2 | CASNRGQEDTQYF | TGTGCCAGCAACCGGGGCCAAGAAGATACGCAGTATTTT
NA | TRBJ2-2 | NA | TRBV23-1 | CASSQRDRGNTGELFF | TGCGCCAGCAGTCAACGCGACCGAGGGAACACCGGGGAGCTGTTTTTT
NA | TRBJ1-5 | NA | TRBV30 | CAWDRGGGGQPQHF | TGTGCCTGGGACCGAGGGGGGGGAGGTCAGCCCCAGCATTTT
NA | TRBJ1-5 | NA | TRBV7-2 | CASSLVGSYSNQPQHF | TGTGCCAGCAGCTTAGTGGGGTCCTATAGCAATCAGCCCCAGCATTTT
few | TRBJ2-2 | NA | TRBV30 | CAWSIQGGPTGELFF | TGTGCCTGGAGTATCCAAGGAGGCCCCACCGGGGAGCTGTTTTTT
NA | TRBJ1-5 | TRBD1 | TRBV29-1 | CSVRDRGNQPQHF | TGCAGCGTCCGCGACAGGGGGAATCAGCCCCAGCATTTT
few | TRBJ1-1 | NA | TRBV9 | CASSLRGAPDTEAFF | TGTGCCAGCAGCCTTCGGGGTGCACCGGACACTGAAGCTTTCTTT
NA | TRBJ1-1 | NA | TRBV29-1 | CSVDEPWRVAAEAFF | TGCAGCGTTGACGAACCATGGAGGGTTGCGGCTGAAGCTTTCTTT
few | TRBJ2-7 | NA | TRBV7-2 | CASSATGTDPYEQYF | TGTGCCAGCAGCGCGACCGGGACCGATCCCTACGAGCAGTACTTC
NA | TRBJ2-6 | NA | TRBV30 | CASPQGSGANVLTF | TGTGCCTCCCCTCAGGGCTCTGGGGCCAACGTCCTGACTTTC
once | TRBJ2-3 | NA | TRBV30 | CAWSPDYSITWGTDTQYF | TGTGCCTGGAGTCCGGACTACTCCATCACCTGGGGCACAGATACGCAGTATTTT
few | TRBJ1-5 | NA | TRBV7-9 | CASSPLLLGVDSNQPQHF | TGTGCCAGCAGCCCCCTCTTGTTGGGCGTCGATAGCAATCAGCCCCAGCATTTT